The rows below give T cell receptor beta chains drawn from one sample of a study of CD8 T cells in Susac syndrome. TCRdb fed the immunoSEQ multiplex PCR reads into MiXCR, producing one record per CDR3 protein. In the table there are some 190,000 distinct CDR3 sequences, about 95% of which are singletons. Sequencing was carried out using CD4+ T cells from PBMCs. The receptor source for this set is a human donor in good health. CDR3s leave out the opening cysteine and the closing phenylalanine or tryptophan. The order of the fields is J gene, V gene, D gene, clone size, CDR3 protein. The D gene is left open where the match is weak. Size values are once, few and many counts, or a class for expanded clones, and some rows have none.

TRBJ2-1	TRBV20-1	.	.	SASWGRILGNEQF
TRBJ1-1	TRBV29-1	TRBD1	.	SVGTAANTEAF
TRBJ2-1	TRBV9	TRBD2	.	ASSVGLAGGANEQF
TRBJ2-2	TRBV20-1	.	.	SARVSHGWGTGELF
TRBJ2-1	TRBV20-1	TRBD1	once	SASDRDEQF
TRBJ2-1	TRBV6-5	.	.	ASSYEGGEQF
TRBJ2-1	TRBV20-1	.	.	SARDAGSTNYNEQF
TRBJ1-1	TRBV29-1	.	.	SSTATGNTEAF
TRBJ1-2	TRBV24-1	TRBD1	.	ATSDGQGRYT
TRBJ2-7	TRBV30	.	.	AWSKKRQATYEQY
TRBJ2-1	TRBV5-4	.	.	ASSLAGGPAFYNEQF
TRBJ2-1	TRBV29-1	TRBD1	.	SVVGTGGFNEQF
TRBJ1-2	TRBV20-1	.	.	STLTLRGNYGYT
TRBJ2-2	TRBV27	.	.	ASSFTANTGELF
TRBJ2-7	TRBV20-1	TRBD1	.	SASTNPGGGLYEQY
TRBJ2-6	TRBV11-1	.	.	ASSLVGVAGANVLT
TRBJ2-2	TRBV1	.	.	TSVISEGGSTGELF
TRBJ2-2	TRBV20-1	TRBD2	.	SAGASGLNTGELF
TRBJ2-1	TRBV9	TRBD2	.	ASSVGLAGVYEQF
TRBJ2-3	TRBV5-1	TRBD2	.	ASSLPGTSGTSTDTQY
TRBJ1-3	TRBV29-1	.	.	SVEDLGPGNTIY
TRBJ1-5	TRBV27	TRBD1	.	ASSEGQGGGQPQH
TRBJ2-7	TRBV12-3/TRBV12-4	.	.	ASISEGSNSYEQY
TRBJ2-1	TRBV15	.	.	ATSRAATERPF
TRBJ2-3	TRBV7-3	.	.	ASSLNPGATRDTQY
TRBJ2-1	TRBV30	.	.	AWRSNNEQF
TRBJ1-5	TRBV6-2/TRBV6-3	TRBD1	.	ASSYSTGYGNQPQH
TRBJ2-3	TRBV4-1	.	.	ASSQGVVLTDTQY
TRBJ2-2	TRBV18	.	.	ASSPQGVNTGELF
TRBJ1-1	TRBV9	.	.	ASSVGVQLPAF
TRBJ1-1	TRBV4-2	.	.	ASSQDWTVAEAF
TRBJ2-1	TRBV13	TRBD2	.	ASSAPGSGRSNLF
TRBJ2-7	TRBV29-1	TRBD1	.	SVTQQGAIAITEQY
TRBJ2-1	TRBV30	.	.	AWEQGSSYNEQF
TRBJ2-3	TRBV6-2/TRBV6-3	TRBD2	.	ASSEGGSSDTQY
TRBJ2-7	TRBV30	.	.	AWSRPQGYEQY
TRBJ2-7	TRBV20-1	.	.	SASGQLGYEQY
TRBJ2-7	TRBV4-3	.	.	ASSQEGSGPLYEQY
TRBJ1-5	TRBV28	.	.	ASSLAGGGQPQH
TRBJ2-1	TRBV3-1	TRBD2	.	ASSQDSTSGSSAQF
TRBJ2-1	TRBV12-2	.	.	ASRLASSQF
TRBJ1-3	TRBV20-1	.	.	SAFDPLSGNTIY
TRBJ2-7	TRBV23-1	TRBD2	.	ASSQTPPGLGPLEQY
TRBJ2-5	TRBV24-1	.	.	ATSDSTGGTQY